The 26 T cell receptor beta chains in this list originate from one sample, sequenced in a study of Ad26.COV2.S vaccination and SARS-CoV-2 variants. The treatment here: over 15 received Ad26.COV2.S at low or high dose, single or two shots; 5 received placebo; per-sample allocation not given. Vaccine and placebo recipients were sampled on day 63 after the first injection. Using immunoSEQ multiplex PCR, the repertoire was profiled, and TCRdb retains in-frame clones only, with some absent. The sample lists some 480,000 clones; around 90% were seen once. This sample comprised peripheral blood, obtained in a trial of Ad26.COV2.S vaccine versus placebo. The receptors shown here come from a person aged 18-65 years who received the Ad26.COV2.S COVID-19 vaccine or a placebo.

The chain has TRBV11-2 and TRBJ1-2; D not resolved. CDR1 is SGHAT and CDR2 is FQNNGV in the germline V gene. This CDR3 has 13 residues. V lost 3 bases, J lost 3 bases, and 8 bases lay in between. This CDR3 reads CASSFRADYGYTF. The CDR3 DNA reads TGTGCCAGCAGCTTTAGGGCTGACTATGGCTACACCTTC.

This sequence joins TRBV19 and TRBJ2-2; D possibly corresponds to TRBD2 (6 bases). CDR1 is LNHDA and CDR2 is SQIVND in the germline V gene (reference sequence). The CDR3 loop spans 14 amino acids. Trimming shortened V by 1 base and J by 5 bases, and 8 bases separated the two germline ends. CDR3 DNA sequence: TGTGCCAGTAGTATAGTGGCGGGAACCGGGGAGCTGTTTTTT. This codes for CASSIVAGTGELFF. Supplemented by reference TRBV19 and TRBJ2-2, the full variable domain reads DGGITQSPKYLFRKEGQNVTLSCEQNLNHDAMYWYRQDPGQGLRLIYYSQIVNDFQKGDIAEGYSVSREKKESFPLTVTSAQKNPTAFYLCASSIVAGTGELFFGEGSRLTVL.

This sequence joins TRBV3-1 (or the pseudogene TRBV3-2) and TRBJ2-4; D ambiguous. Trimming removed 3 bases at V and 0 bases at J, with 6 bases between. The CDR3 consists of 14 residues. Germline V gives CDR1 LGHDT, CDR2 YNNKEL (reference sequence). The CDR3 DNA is TGTGCCAGCAGCCATATCCGAGCCAAAAACATTCAGTACTTC. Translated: CASSHIRAKNIQYF.

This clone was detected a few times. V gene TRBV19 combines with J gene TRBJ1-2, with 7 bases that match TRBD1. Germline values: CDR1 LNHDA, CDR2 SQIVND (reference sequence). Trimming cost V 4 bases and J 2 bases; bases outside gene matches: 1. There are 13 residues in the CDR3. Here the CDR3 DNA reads TGTGCCAGTAGTACGACAGGGAACTATGGCTACACCTTC. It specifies CASSTTGNYGYTF. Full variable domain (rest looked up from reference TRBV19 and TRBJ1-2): DGGITQSPKYLFRKEGQNVTLSCEQNLNHDAMYWYRQDPGQGLRLIYYSQIVNDFQKGDIAEGYSVSREKKESFPLTVTSAQKNPTAFYLCASSTTGNYGYTFGSGTRLTVV.

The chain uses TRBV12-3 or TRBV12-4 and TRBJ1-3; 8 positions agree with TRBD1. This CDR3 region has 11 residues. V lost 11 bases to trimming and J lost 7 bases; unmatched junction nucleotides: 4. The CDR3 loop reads CACHRGNTIYF. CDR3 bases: TGTGCCTGTCACAGGGGGAACACCATATATTTT.

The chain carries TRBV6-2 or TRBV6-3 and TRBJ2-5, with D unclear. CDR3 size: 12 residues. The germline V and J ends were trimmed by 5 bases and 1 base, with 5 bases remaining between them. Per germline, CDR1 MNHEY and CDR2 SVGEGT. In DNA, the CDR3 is TGTGCCAGCAGTCCCCGCCAAGAGACCCAGTACTTC. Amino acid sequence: CASSPRQETQYF.

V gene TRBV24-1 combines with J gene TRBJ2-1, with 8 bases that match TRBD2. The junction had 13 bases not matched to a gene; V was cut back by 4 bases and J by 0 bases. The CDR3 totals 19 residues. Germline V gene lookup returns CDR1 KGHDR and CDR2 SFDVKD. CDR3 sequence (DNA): TGTGCCACCAGTGAACCCTCTAGCGGGTGGACGAGCTCCTACAATGAGCAGTTCTTC. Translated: CATSEPSSGWTSSYNEQFF.

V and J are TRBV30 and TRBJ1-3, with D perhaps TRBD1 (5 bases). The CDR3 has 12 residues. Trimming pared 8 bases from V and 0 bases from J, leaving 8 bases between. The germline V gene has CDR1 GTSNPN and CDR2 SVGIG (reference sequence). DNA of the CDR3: TGTGCCGGGGGGGACTCTGGAAACACCATATATTTT. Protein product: CAGGDSGNTIYF.

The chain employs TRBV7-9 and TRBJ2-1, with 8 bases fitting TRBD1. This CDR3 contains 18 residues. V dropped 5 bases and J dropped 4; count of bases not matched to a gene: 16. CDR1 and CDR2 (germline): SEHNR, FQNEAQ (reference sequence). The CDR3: CASSKDPRQGNYYNEQFF. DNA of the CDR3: TGTGCCAGCAGCAAAGACCCCCGACAGGGGAATTATTACAATGAGCAGTTCTTC. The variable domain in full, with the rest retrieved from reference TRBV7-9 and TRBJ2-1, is DTGVSQNPRHKITKRGQNVTFRCDPISEHNRLYWYRQTLGQGPEFLTYFQNEAQLEKSRLLSDRFSAERPKGSFSTLEIQRTEQGDSAMYLCASSKDPRQGNYYNEQFFGPGTRLTVL.

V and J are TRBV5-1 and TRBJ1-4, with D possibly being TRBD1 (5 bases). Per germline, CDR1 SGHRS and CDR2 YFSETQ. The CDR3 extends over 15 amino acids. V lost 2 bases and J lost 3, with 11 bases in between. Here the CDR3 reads CASSLLGEANEKLFF. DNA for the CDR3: TGCGCCAGCAGCTTATTAGGGGAGGCTAATGAAAAACTGTTTTTT.

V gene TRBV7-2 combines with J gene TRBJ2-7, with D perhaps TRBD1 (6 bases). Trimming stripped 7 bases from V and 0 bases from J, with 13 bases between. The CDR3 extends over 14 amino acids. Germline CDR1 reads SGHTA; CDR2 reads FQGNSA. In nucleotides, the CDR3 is TGTGCCAGCAAACCGGGACAAAGCTCCTACGAGCAGTACTTC. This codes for CASKPGQSSYEQYF.

As DNA, the CDR3 is TGTGCCAGCAGAGACCGATCTCTTAGCAATCAGCCCCAGCATTTT. It specifies CASRDRSLSNQPQHF. The rearrangement links TRBV27 to TRBJ1-5; D gene unclear. V shed 6 bases and J shed 0 bases, with 12 bases lying between them. Germline assignment: CDR1 MNHEY and CDR2 SMNVEV (reference sequence). The CDR3 contains 15 residues.

Written as DNA, the CDR3 is TGTGCCAGCAGCGTAGGGAGCGGGCATATCTCCGAGCAGTACTTC. Translated: CASSVGSGHISEQYF. V gene TRBV9 combines with J gene TRBJ2-7; D might be TRBD2 (6 bases). This CDR3 has 15 amino acids. Germline CDR1 is SGDLS and CDR2 is YYNGEE. Trimming stripped 0 bases from V and 6 bases from J, with 16 bases between.

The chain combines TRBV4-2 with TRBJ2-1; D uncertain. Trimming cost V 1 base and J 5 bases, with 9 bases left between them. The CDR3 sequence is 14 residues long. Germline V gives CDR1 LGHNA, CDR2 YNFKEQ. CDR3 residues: CASSQGSSDNEQFF. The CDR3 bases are TGTGCCAGCAGCCAAGGGTCTTCGGACAATGAGCAGTTCTTC.

The CDR3 here is CASSETIPNSGNTIYF. CDR3 nucleotides: TGTGCCAGCAGTGAAACCATACCAAACTCTGGAAACACCATATATTTT. The rearrangement links TRBV2 to TRBJ1-3; D gene ambiguous. Looked up from germline, CDR1 is SNHLY and CDR2 is FYNNEI. This CDR3 spans 16 amino acids. The V end lost 2 bases, the J end lost 0 bases, and 11 bases lay between the germline ends.

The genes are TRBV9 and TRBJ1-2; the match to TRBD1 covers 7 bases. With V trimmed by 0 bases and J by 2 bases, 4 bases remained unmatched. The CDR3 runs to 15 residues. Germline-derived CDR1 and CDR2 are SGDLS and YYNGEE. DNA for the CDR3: TGTGCCAGCAGCGTAGTGGGGACAGCGAACTATGGCTACACCTTC. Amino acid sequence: CASSVVGTANYGYTF.

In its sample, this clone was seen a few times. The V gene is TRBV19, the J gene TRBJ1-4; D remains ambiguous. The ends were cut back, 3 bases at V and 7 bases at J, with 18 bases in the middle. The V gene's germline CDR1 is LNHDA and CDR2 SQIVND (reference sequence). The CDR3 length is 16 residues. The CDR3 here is CASSIPRGNGGEKLFF. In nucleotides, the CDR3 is TGTGCCAGTAGTATTCCACGGGGAAATGGTGGTGAAAAACTGTTTTTT.

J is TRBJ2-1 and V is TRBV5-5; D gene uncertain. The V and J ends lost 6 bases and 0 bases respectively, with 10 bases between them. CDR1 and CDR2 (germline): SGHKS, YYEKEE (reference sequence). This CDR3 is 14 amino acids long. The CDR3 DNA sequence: TGTGCCAGCACCCCAGGTAGCTCCTACAATGAGCAGTTCTTC. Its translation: CASTPGSSYNEQFF.

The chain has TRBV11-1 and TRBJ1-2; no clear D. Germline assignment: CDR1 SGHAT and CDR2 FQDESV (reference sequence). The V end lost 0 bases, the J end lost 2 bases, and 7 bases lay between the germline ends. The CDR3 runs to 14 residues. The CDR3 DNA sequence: TGTGCCAGCAGCTTAGCGCAGTCGAACTATGGCTACACCTTC. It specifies CASSLAQSNYGYTF.

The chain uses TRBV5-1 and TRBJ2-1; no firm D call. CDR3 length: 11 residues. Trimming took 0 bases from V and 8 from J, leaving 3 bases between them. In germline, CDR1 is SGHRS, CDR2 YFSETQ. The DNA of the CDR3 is TGCGCCAGCAGCTTGGAGGATGAGCAGTTCTTC. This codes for CASSLEDEQFF.

The CDR3 bases are TGTGCCAGCAGCCAGTCCTGGTCCGGGACAGGGGGCGGGGAGCTGTTTTTT. Amino acids: CASSQSWSGTGGGELFF. The chain has TRBV3-1 (or the pseudogene TRBV3-2) and TRBJ2-2, with 11 bases matching TRBD1. The CDR3 runs 17 residues. Germline V gene lookup returns CDR1 LGHDT and CDR2 YNNKEL (reference sequence). Trimming removed 3 bases from V and 7 bases from J; junction bases left unmatched: 10.

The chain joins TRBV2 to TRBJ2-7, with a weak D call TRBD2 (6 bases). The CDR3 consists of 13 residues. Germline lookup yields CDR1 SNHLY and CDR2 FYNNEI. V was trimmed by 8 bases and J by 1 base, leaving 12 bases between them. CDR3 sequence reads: CASYRDFSYEQYF. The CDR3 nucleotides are TGTGCCAGCTACCGGGACTTTTCCTACGAGCAGTACTTC.

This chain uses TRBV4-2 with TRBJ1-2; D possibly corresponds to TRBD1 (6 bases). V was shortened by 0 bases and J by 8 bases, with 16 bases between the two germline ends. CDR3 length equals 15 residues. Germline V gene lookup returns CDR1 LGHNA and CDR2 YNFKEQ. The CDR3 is CASSQDRGGRGGYTF. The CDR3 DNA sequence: TGTGCCAGCAGCCAAGATCGCGGGGGGCGAGGCGGCTACACCTTC.

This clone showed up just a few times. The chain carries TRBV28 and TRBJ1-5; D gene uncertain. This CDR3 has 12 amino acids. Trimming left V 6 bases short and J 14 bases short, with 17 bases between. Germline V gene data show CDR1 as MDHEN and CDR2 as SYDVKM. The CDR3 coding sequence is TGTGCCAGCAGCCGCTCCGAGTGGAGTGAGCATTTT. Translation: CASSRSEWSEHF.

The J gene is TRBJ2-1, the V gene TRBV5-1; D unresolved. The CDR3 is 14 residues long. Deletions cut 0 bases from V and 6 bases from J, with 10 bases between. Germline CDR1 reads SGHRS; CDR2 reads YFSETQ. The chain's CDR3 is CASSLVLAANEQFF. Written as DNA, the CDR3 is TGCGCCAGCAGCTTGGTTTTGGCGGCCAATGAGCAGTTCTTC. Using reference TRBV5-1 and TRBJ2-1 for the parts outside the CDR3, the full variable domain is KAGVTQTPRYLIKTRGQQVTLSCSPISGHRSVSWYQQTPGQGLQFLFEYFSETQRNKGNFPGRFSGRQFSNSRSEMNVSTLELGDSALYLCASSLVLAANEQFFGPGTRLTVL.

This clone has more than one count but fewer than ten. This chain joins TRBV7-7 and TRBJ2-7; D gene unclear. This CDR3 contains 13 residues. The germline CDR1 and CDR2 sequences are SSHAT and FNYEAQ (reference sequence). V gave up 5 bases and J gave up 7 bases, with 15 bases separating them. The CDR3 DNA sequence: TGTGCCAGCAGCCCTGACCCCCTAGGTGAGCAGTACTTC. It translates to CASSPDPLGEQYF.